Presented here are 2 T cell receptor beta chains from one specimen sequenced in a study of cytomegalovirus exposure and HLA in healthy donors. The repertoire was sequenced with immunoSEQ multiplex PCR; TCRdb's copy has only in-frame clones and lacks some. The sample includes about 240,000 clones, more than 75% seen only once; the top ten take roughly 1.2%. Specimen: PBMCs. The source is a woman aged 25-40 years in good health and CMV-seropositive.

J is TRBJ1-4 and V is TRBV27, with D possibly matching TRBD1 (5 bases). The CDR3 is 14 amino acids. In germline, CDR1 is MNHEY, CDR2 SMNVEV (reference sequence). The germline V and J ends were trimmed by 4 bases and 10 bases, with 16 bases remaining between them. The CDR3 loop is CASSSGLAGPKLFF. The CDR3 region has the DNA TGTGCCAGCAGTTCCGGACTAGCAGGGCCAAAACTGTTTTTT.

The CDR3 sequence is CASSADISSTEAFF. As DNA, the CDR3 is TGTGCCAGCAGCGCGGACATATCGTCTACTGAAGCTTTCTTT. The chain links TRBV9 to TRBJ1-1, with D perhaps TRBD1 (5 bases). The germline gives CDR1 SGDLS, CDR2 YYNGEE. The CDR3 consists of 14 residues. Trimming removed 3 bases from V and 5 bases from J, with 14 bases in between. Based on the CDR3 plus reference TRBV9 and TRBJ1-1, the full variable domain is DSGVTQTPKHLITATGQRVTLRCSPRSGDLSVYWYQQSLDQGLQFLIQYYNGEERAKGNILERFSAQQFPDLHSELNLSSLELGDSALYFCASSADISSTEAFFGQGTRLTVV.